Each of the 17 T cell receptor beta chains below was sequenced from the same sample in a study of cytomegalovirus exposure and HLA in healthy donors. 13 Jbeta primers and 60 Vbeta primers were used for the PCR. TCRdb's table, derived via immunoSEQ multiplex PCR, lists solely in-frame clones and lacks some. This sample has 130,000 or so clones, with around three fifths found just once. The sequencing input was PBMCs. The source of these receptors is a woman aged 40 to 50 in good health and CMV-seropositive.

The chain has TRBV15 and TRBJ2-7, with D maybe TRBD1 (6 bases). Germline CDR1 reads LNHNV; CDR2 reads YYDKDF (reference sequence). The CDR3 is 14 residues long. Trimming removed 5 bases at V and 3 bases at J, with 14 bases between. For the CDR3, the DNA is TGTGCCACCAGCGCGCAGACAGGATTCTACGAGCAGTACTTC. Encoded protein: CATSAQTGFYEQYF.

The CDR3 DNA sequence: TGTGCCAGCAATACCGGGGTTAGCAATCAGCCCCAGCATTTT. This gives the protein CASNTGVSNQPQHF. The chain has TRBV28 and TRBJ1-5, with D unresolved. The ends were cut back, 7 bases at V and 0 bases at J, with 10 bases in the middle. Germline V gene sequence: CDR1 MDHEN, CDR2 SYDVKM. The CDR3 is 14 residues long. Filled out from reference TRBV28 and TRBJ1-5, the complete variable domain reads DVKVTQSSRYLVKRTGEKVFLECVQDMDHENMFWYRQDPGLGLRLIYFSYDVKMKEKGDIPEGYSVSREKKERFSLILESASTNQTSMYLCASNTGVSNQPQHFGDGTRLSIL.

This clone occurred once. The chain links TRBV7-9 to TRBJ1-1, with D perhaps TRBD1 (5 bases). Trimming pared 3 bases from V and 1 base from J, leaving 12 bases between. Germline CDR1 SEHNR, CDR2 FQNEAQ (reference sequence). CDR3 length equals 15 residues. Here the CDR3 DNA reads TGTGCCAGCAGCTTCTTTGGGGCCTCGAACACTGAAGCTTTCTTT. It is translated as CASSFFGASNTEAFF. Complete variable domain (other parts from reference TRBV7-9 and TRBJ1-1): DTGVSQNPRHKITKRGQNVTFRCDPISEHNRLYWYRQTLGQGPEFLTYFQNEAQLEKSRLLSDRFSAERPKGSFSTLEIQRTEQGDSAMYLCASSFFGASNTEAFFGQGTRLTVV.

The V call is TRBV29-1, the J call TRBJ2-7; tentatively, D is TRBD1 (6 bases). Trimming stripped 3 bases from V and 5 bases from J, with 20 bases between. The CDR3 runs 15 residues. The germline V gene encodes CDR1 SQVTM and CDR2 ANQGSEA. The CDR3 DNA sequence: TGCAGCGTTGATGACCCCGGACAGCCGCTCCACGAGCAGTACTTC. Its protein product is CSVDDPGQPLHEQYF.

The rearrangement links TRBV9 to TRBJ2-7; a weak D match, TRBD1 (5 bases). With 1 base removed from V and 5 bases from J, the gap between germline ends came to 13 bases. Germline CDR1 is SGDLS and CDR2 is YYNGEE. The CDR3 is made up of 14 amino acids. CDR3 nucleotide sequence: TGTGCCAGCAGCGTAAACGTCTTAGGGGACGAGCAGTACTTC. Amino acids: CASSVNVLGDEQYF. The whole variable domain, filled in from reference TRBV9 and TRBJ2-7, reads DSGVTQTPKHLITATGQRVTLRCSPRSGDLSVYWYQQSLDQGLQFLIQYYNGEERAKGNILERFSAQQFPDLHSELNLSSLELGDSALYFCASSVNVLGDEQYFGPGTRLTVT.

This rearrangement joins TRBV6-5 to TRBJ2-3; D remains unclear. The germline gives CDR1 MNHEY, CDR2 SVGAGI. This CDR3 is 12 amino acids long. The V end was cut by 3 bases, the J end by 6 bases, with 7 bases between. CDR3 residues: CASSYDGDTQYF. The CDR3 nucleotides read TGTGCCAGCAGTTATGATGGCGATACGCAGTATTTT.

The J gene is TRBJ2-5, the V gene TRBV10-1, with D unresolved. V gave up 4 bases and J gave up 2 bases, with 8 bases separating them. The length of the CDR3 is 13 residues. Germline CDR1 WNHNN, CDR2 SYGVQD (reference sequence). This CDR3 is CASSGQDQETQYF. In nucleotides, the CDR3 is TGCGCCAGCAGTGGTCAGGATCAAGAGACCCAGTACTTC.

The chain uses TRBV19 and TRBJ2-3; D possibly corresponds to TRBD2 (6 bases). Germline lookup yields CDR1 LNHDA and CDR2 SQIVND (reference sequence). The CDR3 sequence is 14 residues long. V shed 6 bases and J shed 2 bases, with 12 bases lying between them. CDR3 residues: CASRMAGLTDTQYF. The CDR3 coding sequence is TGTGCCAGTAGGATGGCGGGACTCACAGATACGCAGTATTTT. Using reference TRBV19 and TRBJ2-3 for the parts outside the CDR3, the full variable domain is DGGITQSPKYLFRKEGQNVTLSCEQNLNHDAMYWYRQDPGQGLRLIYYSQIVNDFQKGDIAEGYSVSREKKESFPLTVTSAQKNPTAFYLCASRMAGLTDTQYFGPGTRLTVL.

This clone was counted only a few times. This chain joins TRBV6-5 and TRBJ1-4; the match to TRBD1 covers 8 bases. The CDR3 loop spans 16 amino acids. Germline CDR1 and CDR2: MNHEY and SVGAGI. The ends lost 4 bases at V and 8 bases at J; junction bases unmatched: 12. Written as DNA, the CDR3 is TGTGCCAGCAGTTTTTGGGGTGGGACAGGCCCGGAAAAACTGTTTTTT. Protein sequence: CASSFWGGTGPEKLFF.

V is TRBV18 and J is TRBJ2-7; the D gene is possibly TRBD1 (6 bases). Germline V lookup: CDR1 KGHSH, CDR2 LQKENI. The CDR3 has 17 amino acids. The germline V and J ends were trimmed by 0 bases and 2 bases, with 17 bases remaining between them. Here the CDR3 reads CASSPPGEGDWTYEQYF. The CDR3, as DNA: TGTGCCAGCTCACCACCGGGTGAGGGGGATTGGACCTACGAGCAGTACTTC.

The gene calls are TRBV27 and TRBJ2-5; 11 nucleotides match TRBD2. The germline V gene has CDR1 MNHEY and CDR2 SMNVEV (reference sequence). V shed 8 bases, J shed 4 bases, and the junction held 3 bases outside the gene matches. The CDR3 is 13 amino acids. The CDR3, as DNA: TGTGCCAGCCGCCTAGCGGGAGGAGAGACCCAGTACTTC. Its translation is CASRLAGGETQYF.

This chain joins TRBV6-5 and TRBJ1-4; no firm D call. CDR1 is MNHEY, CDR2 SVGAGI, per germline. CDR3 size: 12 residues. V was shortened by 5 bases and J by 6 bases, with 7 bases between the two germline ends. Written as DNA, the CDR3 is TGTGCCAGCAGTGAAGTAGATGAAAAACTGTTTTTT. Its translation is CASSEVDEKLFF.

This clone was observed a handful of times. V is TRBV28 and J is TRBJ1-1; D remains unclear. The CDR3 contains 15 residues. CDR1 is MDHEN and CDR2 is SYDVKM in the germline V gene. V was pared by 6 bases and J by 1 base, with 15 bases between. The CDR3 is CASSLVGEANTEAFF. The CDR3 region has the DNA TGTGCCAGCAGCTTAGTTGGGGAGGCGAACACTGAAGCTTTCTTT.

The chain couples TRBV6-5 to TRBJ2-1; 11 bases are shared with TRBD1. With V trimmed by 6 bases and J by 4 bases, 5 bases remained unmatched. This CDR3 comprises 15 residues. Germline-derived CDR1 and CDR2 are MNHEY and SVGAGI. CDR3: CASRGGTGGYNEQFF. The CDR3 DNA reads TGTGCCAGCAGGGGCGGGACAGGGGGATACAATGAGCAGTTCTTC.

There are a few counts of this clone. The gene calls are TRBV7-2 and TRBJ1-3; D call uncertain. Germline CDR1 and CDR2: SGHTA and FQGNSA. CDR3 length equals 17 residues. Between the trimmed V and J ends, which lost 4 bases and 0 bases, there was a span of 16 bases. CDR3 DNA sequence: TGTGCCAGCAGCTCCTCGATGGTGAAGAGCTCTGGAAACACCATATATTTT. Protein: CASSSSMVKSSGNTIYF.

The chain combines TRBV27 with TRBJ1-1; D not certain. Germline V gene lookup returns CDR1 MNHEY and CDR2 SMNVEV (reference sequence). The CDR3 sequence is 13 residues long. V was cut by 4 bases and J by 4 bases, with 10 bases left in between. The CDR3 DNA reads TGTGCCAGCAGTTCTAATCGGGTCACTGAAGCTTTCTTT. This sequence encodes CASSSNRVTEAFF.

V usage is TRBV7-3 and J usage is TRBJ1-1, with unresolved D. The CDR3 is made up of 13 amino acids. Per germline, CDR1 SGHTA and CDR2 FQGTGA. V lost 2 bases to trimming and J lost 4 bases, with 8 bases between them. CDR3 amino acids: CASSLELSTEAFF. CDR3 nucleotide sequence: TGTGCCAGCAGCTTAGAGTTGAGCACTGAAGCTTTCTTT.